This entry lists 31 T cell receptor beta chains sequenced from one sample in a study of blood T cell repertoires in COVID-19. TCRdb's copy holds only in-frame clones and misses some; the assay was immunoSEQ multiplex PCR. The table shows roughly 97,000 clones, with approximately 90% occurring only once. The sequencing input was peripheral blood. The receptors come from a man aged 55-75 years with acute or convalescent COVID-19.

The genes are TRBV6-1 and TRBJ1-1; D is ambiguous. The germline V and J ends were trimmed by 1 base and 1 base, with 7 bases remaining between them. The CDR3 is 14 residues long. CDR1 and CDR2 from the germline V gene are MNHNS and SASEGT. The DNA for the CDR3 is TGTGCCAGCAGTGAAGTAGCAAAGAACACTGAAGCTTTCTTT. This sequence encodes CASSEVAKNTEAFF.

Concerning this clone itself: This sample includes further DNA sequences coding for the same CDR3. This rearrangement joins TRBV5-5 to TRBJ1-5; a weak D match, TRBD1 (5 bases). The V end was cut by 0 bases, the J end by 7 bases, with 11 bases between. CDR3 size: 14 residues. Germline assignment: CDR1 SGHKS and CDR2 YYEKEE (reference sequence). The CDR3 bases are TGTGCCAGCAGCTTGGGTCAGGGAACGCAGCCCCAGCATTTT. This encodes CASSLGQGTQPQHF.

The chain combines TRBV5-1 with TRBJ1-1; D perhaps matches TRBD1 (5 bases). The V end was cut by 4 bases, the J end by 5 bases, with 12 bases between. Germline assignment: CDR1 SGHRS and CDR2 YFSETQ. The CDR3 is 13 residues long. The CDR3 DNA is TGCGCCAGCAGCCCGGAAGGGGCGACTGAAGCTTTCTTT. It specifies CASSPEGATEAFF.

The V and J genes are TRBV30 and TRBJ1-1, with D unresolved. The CDR3 sequence is 13 residues long. Germline CDR1 GTSNPN, CDR2 SVGIG (reference sequence). Deletions cut 6 bases from V and 2 bases from J, with 13 bases between. The CDR3 nucleotides are TGTGCCTGTACGGGGTATGTAAACACTGAAGCTTTCTTT. It encodes CACTGYVNTEAFF.

This chain uses TRBV29-1 with TRBJ1-1; 7 bases line up with TRBD1. CDR3 length: 13 amino acids. Germline trimming cut 6 bases from V and 3 bases from J; bases unmatched to any gene: 7. In germline, CDR1 is SQVTM, CDR2 ANQGSEA. CDR3 residues: CSVRLDRDTEAFF. For the CDR3, the DNA is TGCAGCGTGCGCCTTGACAGGGACACTGAAGCTTTCTTT. The full variable domain, its missing parts supplied by reference TRBV29-1 and TRBJ1-1, is SAVISQKPSRDICQRGTSLTIQCQVDSQVTMMFWYRQQPGQSLTLIATANQGSEATYESGFVIDKFPISRPNLTFSTLTVSNMSPEDSSIYLCSVRLDRDTEAFFGQGTRLTVV.

J is TRBJ1-5 and V is TRBV7-2, with no clear D. This CDR3 comprises 13 residues. Trimming stripped 1 base from V and 7 bases from J, with 8 bases between. CDR1 is SGHTA and CDR2 is FQGNSA in the germline V gene. The CDR3 DNA follows: TGTGCCAGCAGCTTAGTATATGCGCAGCCCCAGCATTTT. It yields the protein CASSLVYAQPQHF.

The V and J genes are TRBV11-3 and TRBJ1-1; no clear D gene. V was trimmed by 5 bases and J by 0 bases, leaving 10 bases between them. CDR1 is SGHNT, CDR2 YENEEA, per germline. The CDR3 consists of 14 residues. The CDR3 DNA follows: TGTGCCAGCAGCCCCGGCGGTGTGAACACTGAAGCTTTCTTT. This gives the protein CASSPGGVNTEAFF.

The chain is built from TRBV30 and TRBJ1-1; D gene unclear. The CDR3 extends over 13 amino acids. CDR1 GTSNPN and CDR2 SVGIG come from the germline V gene (reference sequence). Trimming stripped 0 bases from V and 1 base from J, with 6 bases between. The CDR3 reads CAWSVQSNTEAFF. The CDR3 DNA follows: TGTGCCTGGAGTGTACAGTCGAACACTGAAGCTTTCTTT.

A few counts support this clone. V usage is TRBV15 and J usage is TRBJ1-2, with TRBD1 matching 7 bases. Germline lookup yields CDR1 LNHNV and CDR2 YYDKDF (reference sequence). The V gene end was trimmed by 2 bases and the J gene end by 5 bases; junction bases not matched to a gene: 8. This CDR3 is built from 15 residues. CDR3 residues: CATSRPTGNLYGYTF. DNA for the CDR3: TGTGCCACCAGCAGACCGACAGGGAACCTTTATGGCTACACCTTC.

The rearrangement links TRBV5-8 to TRBJ1-6, with 10 bases fitting TRBD1. CDR1 SGHTS and CDR2 YDEGEE come from the germline V gene. This CDR3 is 18 amino acids long. The ends lost 3 bases at V and 7 bases at J; junction bases unmatched: 13. CDR3: CASSSAGTGVARNSPLHF. Here the CDR3 DNA reads TGTGCCAGCAGCTCGGCCGGGACAGGGGTCGCGAGGAATTCACCCCTCCACTTT.

This clone was detected once. V gene TRBV3-1 (or the pseudogene TRBV3-2) combines with J gene TRBJ2-7; 7 bases line up with TRBD2. After removal of 7 bases from V and 5 bases from J, the junction contained 2 bases not matched to a gene. This CDR3 spans 11 amino acids. From germline, CDR1 is LGHDT and CDR2 YNNKEL (reference sequence). In DNA, the CDR3 is TGTGCCAGCATCGGGGGGAACGAGCAGTACTTC. Amino acids: CASIGGNEQYF.

The V gene is TRBV19, the J gene TRBJ1-2; D possibly corresponds to TRBD1 (5 bases). This CDR3 contains 13 residues. V lost 3 bases and J lost 3, with 8 bases in between. Germline lookup yields CDR1 LNHDA and CDR2 SQIVND (reference sequence). CDR3: CASSIWGDYGYTF. Here the CDR3 DNA reads TGTGCCAGTAGTATCTGGGGGGACTATGGCTACACCTTC. The full variable domain, in which reference TRBV19 and TRBJ1-2 provide the parts outside the CDR3, is DGGITQSPKYLFRKEGQNVTLSCEQNLNHDAMYWYRQDPGQGLRLIYYSQIVNDFQKGDIAEGYSVSREKKESFPLTVTSAQKNPTAFYLCASSIWGDYGYTFGSGTRLTVV.

V is TRBV11-1 and J is TRBJ1-1; 8 positions match TRBD1. The CDR3 has 15 residues. Germline CDR1 is SGHAT and CDR2 is FQDESV (reference sequence). Unmatched junction bases numbered 8, after V lost 5 bases and J lost 3 bases. CDR3 residues: CASSTGGGPDTEAFF. CDR3 sequence (DNA): TGTGCCAGCAGCACAGGGGGGGGCCCCGACACTGAAGCTTTCTTT.

V is TRBV7-2 and J is TRBJ1-1; 8 bases map to TRBD1. Germline V gives CDR1 SGHTA, CDR2 FQGNSA. This CDR3 region has 13 residues. The junction had 2 bases not matched to a gene; V was cut back by 4 bases and J by 4 bases. CDR3 residues: CASSYTGGTEAFF. Here the CDR3 DNA reads TGTGCCAGCAGCTATACAGGGGGCACTGAAGCTTTCTTT.

The chain has TRBV5-1 and TRBJ2-3; the D gene is possibly TRBD1 (6 bases). V was trimmed by 0 bases and J by 9 bases, leaving 8 bases between them. The germline V gene encodes CDR1 SGHRS and CDR2 YFSETQ. This CDR3 spans 12 amino acids. The CDR3 here is CASSLEGDTQYF. CDR3 sequence (DNA): TGCGCCAGCAGCTTGGAGGGGGACACGCAGTATTTT.

In its sample, this clone was seen once. V and J are TRBV3-1 (or the pseudogene TRBV3-2) and TRBJ1-2; TRBD1 is a possible D gene (5 bases). CDR1 is LGHDT and CDR2 is YNNKEL in the germline V gene (reference sequence). The CDR3 runs to 15 residues. The V end lost 4 bases, the J end lost 3 bases, and 15 bases lay between the germline ends. CDR3 in amino acids: CASSPTPLGDYGYTF. The CDR3 region has the DNA TGTGCCAGCAGCCCCACCCCTCTAGGGGACTATGGCTACACCTTC.

V gene TRBV6-5 combines with J gene TRBJ1-2; TRBD1 agrees at 7 bases. J lost 4 bases, V lost 6 bases, and 11 bases had no gene match. Germline V gene sequence: CDR1 MNHEY, CDR2 SVGAGI. This CDR3 has 15 amino acids. CDR3 region: CASRPTGQELYGYTF. CDR3 nucleotide sequence: TGTGCCAGCAGACCCACCGGACAGGAACTCTATGGCTACACCTTC.

CDR3 protein: CASSRTGDLNTEAFF. CDR3 in DNA: TGTGCCAGCAGCCGAACAGGGGACCTGAACACTGAAGCTTTCTTT. The chain uses TRBV11-1 and TRBJ1-1; TRBD1 aligns across 7 bases. The germline CDR1 and CDR2 sequences are SGHAT and FQDESV (reference sequence). Trimming cost V 5 bases and J 0 bases; bases outside gene matches: 6. This CDR3 has 15 residues.

The CDR3 DNA reads TGTGCCACCAGCAGTAGCACTTTTAGCTCCTACGAGCAGTACGTC. Encoded protein: CATSSSTFSSYEQYV. The chain is built from TRBV15 and TRBJ2-7; no clear D. The V end lost 3 bases, the J end lost 0 bases, and 12 bases lay between the germline ends. CDR1 is LNHNV and CDR2 is YYDKDF in the germline V gene (reference sequence). This CDR3 has 15 residues.

The genes are TRBV4-2 and TRBJ1-1; tentatively, D is TRBD1 (6 bases). Germline CDR1 reads LGHNA; CDR2 reads YNFKEQ. With 4 bases removed from V and 3 bases from J, the gap between germline ends came to 15 bases. This CDR3 has 15 amino acids. CDR3 in amino acids: CASSRLGRGDTEAFF. CDR3 DNA sequence: TGTGCCAGCAGCCGACTCGGCAGGGGAGACACTGAAGCTTTCTTT.

This clone was seen just once. The CDR3 spells CASSSWAGNTEAFF. For the CDR3, the DNA is TGTGCCAGCAGCTCGTGGGCGGGGAACACTGAAGCTTTCTTT. The chain joins TRBV7-9 to TRBJ1-1; D not certain. Germline loops: CDR1 SEHNR, CDR2 FQNEAQ (reference sequence). Between the trimmed V and J ends, which lost 4 bases and 1 base, there was a span of 10 bases. The CDR3 loop spans 14 amino acids. The variable domain in full, with the rest retrieved from reference TRBV7-9 and TRBJ1-1, is DTGVSQNPRHKITKRGQNVTFRCDPISEHNRLYWYRQTLGQGPEFLTYFQNEAQLEKSRLLSDRFSAERPKGSFSTLEIQRTEQGDSAMYLCASSSWAGNTEAFFGQGTRLTVV.

The chain recombines TRBV2 with TRBJ1-6; 11 nucleotides align to TRBD1. Germline CDR1 and CDR2: SNHLY and FYNNEI. The CDR3 is 15 amino acids. V was clipped by 5 bases and J by 7 bases; unmatched bases: 4. CDR3 sequence reads: CASSRDRGGNSPLHF. CDR3 nucleotides: TGTGCCAGCAGTCGGGACAGGGGGGGAAATTCACCCCTCCACTTT.

This chain connects TRBV6-5 to TRBJ1-4; the D is unclear. The germline V and J ends were trimmed by 6 bases and 7 bases, with 9 bases remaining between them. This CDR3 has 12 amino acids. The V gene's germline CDR1 is MNHEY and CDR2 SVGAGI. The CDR3 coding sequence is TGTGCCAGCAGGCGACTGGGTGAAAAACTGTTTTTT. As protein: CASRRLGEKLFF.

J is TRBJ2-5 and V is TRBV7-2, with D possibly being TRBD2 (7 bases). V gave up 5 bases and J gave up 1 base, with 17 bases separating them. Looked up from germline, CDR1 is SGHTA and CDR2 is FQGNSA. The CDR3 is 16 residues long. CDR3 in amino acids: CASSPSGAGAQETQYF. In DNA form, the CDR3 reads TGTGCCAGCAGCCCCTCAGGGGCGGGGGCCCAAGAGACCCAGTACTTC.

The chain combines TRBV18 with TRBJ2-1; no firm D call. This CDR3 is built from 12 residues. The V gene lost 2 bases and the J gene lost 7 bases, with 6 bases spanning the gap. Germline V gene sequence: CDR1 KGHSH, CDR2 LQKENI. Written as DNA, the CDR3 is TGTGCCAGCTCACCAACGCTAAATGAGCAGTTCTTC. Amino acid sequence: CASSPTLNEQFF.

The J gene is TRBJ1-1, the V gene TRBV10-1, with D uncertain. Looked up from germline, CDR1 is WNHNN and CDR2 is SYGVQD (reference sequence). The CDR3 length is 15 residues. Trimming pared 3 bases from V and 0 bases from J, leaving 11 bases between. The chain's CDR3 is CASSDDEAMNTEAFF. The CDR3 nucleotides read TGCGCCAGCAGTGATGACGAGGCCATGAACACTGAAGCTTTCTTT.

V usage is TRBV14 and J usage is TRBJ2-2; D perhaps matches TRBD2 (6 bases). The CDR3 runs 15 residues. CDR1 is SGHDN and CDR2 is FVKESK in the germline V gene. V was cut by 2 bases and J by 5 bases, with 12 bases left in between. The CDR3 sequence: CASSQWGVGTGELFF. The CDR3 DNA reads TGTGCCAGCAGCCAATGGGGGGTCGGGACCGGGGAGCTGTTTTTT.

The chain has TRBV4-2 and TRBJ2-1; 14 bases match TRBD2. This CDR3 is built from 16 residues. Per germline, CDR1 LGHNA and CDR2 YNFKEQ. The junction had 5 bases not matched to a gene; V was cut back by 8 bases and J by 2 bases. The CDR3 DNA reads as TGTGCCAGCGACCCGGGACTAGCGGGGGCCTACAATGAGCAGTTCTTC. It is translated as CASDPGLAGAYNEQFF.

The gene calls are TRBV6-5 and TRBJ1-2, with a possible D match to TRBD1 (6 bases). V lost 2 bases and J 3 bases, leaving 10 bases between the germline ends. The CDR3 totals 14 residues. Germline V gives CDR1 MNHEY, CDR2 SVGAGI. This chain's CDR3 is CASSYIEGDYGYTF. CDR3 sequence (DNA): TGTGCCAGCAGTTACATCGAGGGGGACTATGGCTACACCTTC.

V gene TRBV6-6 combines with J gene TRBJ2-7; TRBD1 matches at 9 bases. There are 14 residues in the CDR3. The V gene end was trimmed by 6 bases and the J gene end by 2 bases; junction bases not matched to a gene: 5. Germline values: CDR1 MNHNY, CDR2 SVGAGI (reference sequence). In DNA form, the CDR3 reads TGTGCCAGCAGCCCCCGACAGGGGGCCTACGAGCAGTACGTC. It is translated as CASSPRQGAYEQYV.

For the CDR3, the DNA is TGTGCCAGCACCCGGGCGGGGGGTAACACTGAAGCTTTCTTT. Protein: CASTRAGGNTEAFF. This chain links TRBV6-5 with TRBJ1-1; D may be TRBD1 (5 bases). This CDR3 comprises 14 residues. Deletions cut 7 bases from V and 2 bases from J, with 14 bases between. Germline lookup yields CDR1 MNHEY and CDR2 SVGAGI.